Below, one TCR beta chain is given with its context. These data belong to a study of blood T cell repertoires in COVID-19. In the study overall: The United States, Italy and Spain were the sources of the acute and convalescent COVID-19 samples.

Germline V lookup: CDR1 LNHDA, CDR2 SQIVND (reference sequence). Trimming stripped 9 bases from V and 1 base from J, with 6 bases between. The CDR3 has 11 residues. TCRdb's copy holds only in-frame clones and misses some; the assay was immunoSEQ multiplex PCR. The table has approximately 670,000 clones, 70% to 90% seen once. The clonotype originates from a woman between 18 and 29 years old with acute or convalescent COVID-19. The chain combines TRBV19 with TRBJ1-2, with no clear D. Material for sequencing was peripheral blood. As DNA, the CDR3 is TGTGCCAGCGACAATAACTATGGCTACACCTTC. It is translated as CASDNNYGYTF.